This T cell receptor (beta chain) was captured by sequencing in a study of post-analysis software for immune sequencing data (dated by TCRdb to the mid-2010s). Regarding the complete study: Disease courses on record covered relapsing-remitting, secondary progressive and progressive-relapsing multiple sclerosis, though some patients had no subtype annotation. Patient repertoires were compared against around twelve previously published healthy control repertoires from donors aged about 6 to 26 years. A subset of samples was prepared in parallel using single-end sample barcoding, then pooled and co-amplified after Illumina adapter ligation.

This clonotype turned up a few times. Its antigen is unknown. Within one base of it there is no much larger clone, and no base qualities were kept. To demonstrate the VDJtools post-analysis software, TCR beta repertoires were profiled from the peripheral blood of about 13 young patients with multiple sclerosis. Multiple sclerosis patients were children and adolescents aged about 6 to 15 years. Results and caveats for the whole study, not just this receptor: Strong co-clustering of samples prepared in the same batch was shown by direct clustering with F measure, prompting a batch-effect correction. Compared with controls, multiple sclerosis patients had significantly lower normalized Chao1 diversity, a finding suggesting substantial peripheral T-cell clonal expansion. The control group was slightly older than the multiple sclerosis patient group. Patients showed significantly higher frequencies than controls for roughly five TRBV segments, among them TRBV5-6, TRBV5-1 and TRBV20-1.

The CDR3 runs 16 amino acids, cysteine and phenylalanine included. Only CDR3 DNA is held: 48 bases, read in frame from base 1. CDR1 and CDR2 (SEHNR, FQNEAQ) derive from the germline V gene (reference sequence). The germline V and J ends show losses of 4 bases and 9 bases respectively, and no gene match explains 8 bases of the junction. Library construction relied on PCR. The instrument was an Illumina HiSeq 2500. To reduce PCR and sequencing biases, unique molecular identifiers were built into the TCR beta cDNA libraries. Roughly 0.5 million cDNA molecules were obtained per 1 to 10 million input T cells, so each molecule approximated one T cell. The same protocol used for the earlier healthy control dataset was applied to prepare and sequence the patient libraries. Within a given batch, samples were prepared together, multiplexed and sequenced on the same HiSeq lane. The paper's processing steps were these. MIGEC was used to process the raw barcoded reads, and molecular identifier groups with only a single read were discarded before consensus assembly and CDR3 extraction. Clonotype tables were post-analysed with VDJtools, and diversity was normalized by down-sampling all datasets to the smallest sample size. Repertoire overlap clustering matched CDR3 amino acid but not nucleotide sequences to correct batch-related cross-sample contamination. TCRdb applied fastp at Q25 and MiXCR to the public reads, then kept only in-frame beta chains. When rows share a CDR3 protein, they turn into one entry using the most common DNA and genes. The V and J calls here are based on TCRdb, not the publication. Within this sample are fewer than 900,000 distinct CDR3 sequences, with 40% to 55% of them counted one time only. The biggest ten clones account for 4% to 5% of the sample.

This chain joins TRBV7-9 to TRBJ2-1; TRBD2 aligns with 14 central bases. Input material: blood. The TCR comes from a girl aged 10 to 17 with multiple sclerosis. In nucleotides, the sequence is TGTGCCAGCAGCTCCCGACTAGCGGGAGGGCCGATTGAGCAGTTCTTC. Its translation is CASSSRLAGGPIEQFF.